This T cell receptor (beta chain) was captured in a study of OX40 agonist ivuxolimab in advanced cancers. Autoimmune disease history or systemic immunosuppression led to patient exclusion. V was shortened by 5 bases and J by 7 bases, with 14 bases between the two germline ends. Germline V gene sequence: CDR1 SEHNR, CDR2 FQNEAQ (reference sequence). The CDR3 consists of 14 residues. The repertoire was sequenced with immunoSEQ multiplex PCR; TCRdb's copy has only in-frame clones and lacks some. Among 55,000 to 80,000 clones listed, approximately 86% were seen once. The sample was CD4+ or CD8+ T cells sorted from blood, taken in a trial of the OX40 agonist ivuxolimab. The TCR was taken from an adult with an advanced solid tumor such as melanoma, head and neck, liver or kidney cancer. This chain links TRBV7-9 with TRBJ1-4, with D hard to call. Here the CDR3 DNA reads TGTGCCAGCAGCCTTTTCGGTTTTACTGAAAAACTGTTTTTT. Translating it yields CASSLFGFTEKLFF.